This entry concerns a single TCR beta chain. Its matching antigen is unknown. Donors were over 10 juvenile idiopathic arthritis patients with active disease. Germline assignment: CDR1 DFQATT and CDR2 SNEGSKA (reference sequence). This CDR3 has 11 residues. Only the protein sequence is given. This specimen belongs to a study of synovial regulatory T cells in juvenile arthritis. Turning to the study itself: Over five patients were on methotrexate and three were untreated. Study-wide results and caveats: iaTreg TCR repertoires were largely private across patients and partially overlapped synovial Teff and blood CPL. CDR3 overlap with synovial Tregs was higher for iaTregs than other blood Tregs.

Sequencing was performed with immunoSEQ multiplex PCR; in TCRdb, only in-frame clones are kept and a portion is missing. In all, the sample yields 10,000 or so clones. This chain uses TRBV20-1 with TRBJ2-3; TCRdb's assignment of TRBD2 cannot be checked, as there is no DNA. This TCR derives from a donor under 30 with juvenile idiopathic arthritis. Sequenced: Treg cells from blood. As to subset: remaining (HLA-DR-negative) circulating blood Treg cells. The CDR3 spells CSAGSFDTQYF.